Detailed here is one T cell receptor (beta chain). The sample originates from a study of cytomegalovirus exposure and HLA in healthy donors. Germline CDR1 reads MGHRA; CDR2 reads YSYEKL. The CDR3 has 15 residues. Losses at the gene ends were 2 bases for V and 2 bases for J; bases not matched to a gene: 3. Amplification used 60 Vbeta primers and 13 Jbeta primers. Using immunoSEQ multiplex PCR, the repertoire was profiled, and TCRdb retains in-frame clones only, with some absent. The repertoire holds roughly 150,000 clones, with about 80% as singletons. The TCR was taken from a man aged 18-30 years in good health and CMV-seropositive. The sequenced sample consisted of PBMCs. The chain employs TRBV4-1 and TRBJ2-7; 10 positions agree with TRBD1. The CDR3 DNA sequence: TGCGCCAGCAGCCAATTAGGACAGGGGGCCTACGAGCAGTACTTC. Its translation is CASSQLGQGAYEQYF.